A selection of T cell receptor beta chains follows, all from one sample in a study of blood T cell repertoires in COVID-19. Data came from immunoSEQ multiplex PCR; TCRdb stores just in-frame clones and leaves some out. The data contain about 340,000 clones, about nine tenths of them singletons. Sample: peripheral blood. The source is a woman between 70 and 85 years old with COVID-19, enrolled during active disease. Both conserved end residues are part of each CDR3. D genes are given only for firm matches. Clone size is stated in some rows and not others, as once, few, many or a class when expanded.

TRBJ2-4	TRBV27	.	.	TGTGCCAGCAGCCCGCCGGGAGCCAAAAACATTCAGTACTTC	CASSPPGAKNIQYF
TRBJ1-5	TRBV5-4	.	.	TGTGCCAGCAGCTCACATACCCGCGGCAGGGAAGCTTATAGCAATCAGCCCCAGCATTTT	CASSSHTRGREAYSNQPQHF
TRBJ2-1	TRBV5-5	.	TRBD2	TGTGCCAGCAGCCCCCTAGGATCCGGCGGGGGGGCCCGCAATGAGCAGTTCTTC	CASSPLGSGGGARNEQFF
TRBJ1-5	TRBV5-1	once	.	TGCGCCAGCAGCTTGGGGGGGCCCGGCAATCAGCCCCAGCATTTT	CASSLGGPGNQPQHF
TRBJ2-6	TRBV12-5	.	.	TGTGCTAGTGGTTTGGTACTTGGGGCCTCTGGGGCCAACGTCCTGACTTTC	CASGLVLGASGANVLTF
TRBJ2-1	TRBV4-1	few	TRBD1	TGCGCCAGCAGCCAGGTACCGGGACAGGTTCCGAAAGAGCAGTTCTTC	CASSQVPGQVPKEQFF
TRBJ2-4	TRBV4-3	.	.	TGCGCCAGCAGCCAAGATAGCAACGGGAAAAACATTCAGTACTTC	CASSQDSNGKNIQYF
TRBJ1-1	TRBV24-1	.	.	TGTGCCACCCATGGGGGCTTCGGTGAAGCTTTCTTT	CATHGGFGEAFF
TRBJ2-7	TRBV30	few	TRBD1	TGTGCCTGGGGACAGGTTCGGCACTACGAGCAGTACTTC	CAWGQVRHYEQYF
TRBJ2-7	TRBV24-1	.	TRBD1	TGTGCCACCAGTGTAGGGGGCGGATACGAGCAGTACTTC	CATSVGGGYEQYF
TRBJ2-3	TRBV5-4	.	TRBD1	TGTGCCAGCAGCTTCACGGGACAGGGAGGTGGAGATACGCAGTATTTT	CASSFTGQGGGDTQYF
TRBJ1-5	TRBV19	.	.	TGTGCCAGTAGTATACGGGCAGGGTGGGGTCAGCCCCAGCATTTT	CASSIRAGWGQPQHF
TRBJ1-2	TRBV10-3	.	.	TGTGCCATCAGTGGCGGCCTTAACTATGGCTACACCTTC	CAISGGLNYGYTF
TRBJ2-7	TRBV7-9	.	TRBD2	TGTGCCAGCAGCTTAGTCGCGGGGGGCTCCTACGAGCAGTACTTC	CASSLVAGGSYEQYF
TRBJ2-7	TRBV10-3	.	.	TGTGCCATCAGTGAGGCAGGGGAAATTAAGGCCTACGAGCAGTACTTC	CAISEAGEIKAYEQYF
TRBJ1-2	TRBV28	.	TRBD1	TGTGCCAGCAGTTTATTTCGGACAGGAGGTAATTATGGCTACACCTTC	CASSLFRTGGNYGYTF
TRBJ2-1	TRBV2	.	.	TGTGCCAGCACTTTGAACAGGGTTGGCATTTACGAGCAGTTCTTC	CASTLNRVGIYEQFF
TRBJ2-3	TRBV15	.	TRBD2	TGTGCCACCAGGACCGGGGGGACTAGCACAGATACGCAGTATTTT	CATRTGGTSTDTQYF
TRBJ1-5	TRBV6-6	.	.	TGTGCCAGCAGTCCCTCACAGGGTGAGATAATCAATCAGCCCCAGCATTTT	CASSPSQGEIINQPQHF
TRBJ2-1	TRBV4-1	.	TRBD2	TGCGCCAGCAGCCAACCGGGACTAGCGGGGGGCGGGAATGAGCAGTTCTTC	CASSQPGLAGGGNEQFF
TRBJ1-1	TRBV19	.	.	TGTGCCAGTAGTCCCTTCTTGAACACTGAAGCTTTCTTT	CASSPFLNTEAFF
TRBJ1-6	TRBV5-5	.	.	TGTGCCAGCAGCTACGGGGACTGGATTTCACCCCTCCACTTT	CASSYGDWISPLHF
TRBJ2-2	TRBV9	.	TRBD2	TGTGCCAGCAGTCGTCCGGGACTAGCGGGGGGCACCGGGGAGCTGTTTTTT	CASSRPGLAGGTGELFF
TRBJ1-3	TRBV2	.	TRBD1	TGTGCCAGCAAGCAGGGGGCGCCAGGAAACACCATATATTTT	CASKQGAPGNTIYF
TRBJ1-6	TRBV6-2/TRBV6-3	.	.	TGTGCCAGCAGTTATTGGGCCTCCTCCCATTCACCCCTCCACTTT	CASSYWASSHSPLHF
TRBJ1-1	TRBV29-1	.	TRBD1	TGCAGCGCCGGACAGGGATTGGGGACTGAAGCTTTCTTT	CSAGQGLGTEAFF
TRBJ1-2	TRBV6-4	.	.	TGTGCCAGCAGTGACTCCGGAAAGGAGCGTCCCTCTAACTATGGCTACACCTTC	CASSDSGKERPSNYGYTF
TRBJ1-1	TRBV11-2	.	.	TGTGCCAGCAGCTTAGGGGCGGGTGAAGCTTTCTTT	CASSLGAGEAFF
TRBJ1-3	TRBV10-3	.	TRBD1	TGTGCCATCAGCCCGGGACAGCAATCTGGAAACACCATATATTTT	CAISPGQQSGNTIYF
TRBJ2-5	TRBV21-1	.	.	TGTGCCAGCGGCTATAGCGGGGGGGCTTGTTTTGTGACCCAGTACTTC	CASGYSGGACFVTQYF
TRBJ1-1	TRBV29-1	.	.	TGCAGCGTCTTACAGGGATTGAACACTGAAGCTTTCTTT	CSVLQGLNTEAFF
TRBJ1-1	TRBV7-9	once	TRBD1	TGTGCCAGCAAACTCCTACAGGGGGACACTGAAGCTTTCTTT	CASKLLQGDTEAFF
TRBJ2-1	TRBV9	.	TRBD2	TGTGCCGCCTCTAGCGGGAGAATTGAGCAGTTCTTC	CAASSGRIEQFF
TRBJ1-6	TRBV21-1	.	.	TGTGCCAGCAGCCGAAGAAGGGGGGGCCGCTGGCATTCACCCCTCCACTTT	CASSRRRGGRWHSPLHF
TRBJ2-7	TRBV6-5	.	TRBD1	TGTGCCAGCGTCCTACAGGGGGCCGGCTACGAGCAGTACTTC	CASVLQGAGYEQYF
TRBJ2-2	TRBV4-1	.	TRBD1	TGCGCCAGCAGCCAAGAGACAGGGACGAACACCGGGGAGCTGTTTTTT	CASSQETGTNTGELFF
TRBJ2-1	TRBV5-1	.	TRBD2	TGCGCCAGCAGCTGGACTAGCGGGGAGTTCTCCTACAATGAGCAGTTCTTC	CASSWTSGEFSYNEQFF
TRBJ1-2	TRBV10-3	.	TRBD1	TGTGCCATCAGTGAGTCGATTGGGCAGGGGGCCGTTGGCTACACCTTC	CAISESIGQGAVGYTF
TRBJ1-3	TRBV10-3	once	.	TGTGCCATCAGCGCCGAGGGGACTACTGGAAACACCATATATTTT	CAISAEGTTGNTIYF
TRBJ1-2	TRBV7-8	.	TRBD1	TGTGCCAGCAGTTTTGGACAGGGAAGCTACACCTTC	CASSFGQGSYTF
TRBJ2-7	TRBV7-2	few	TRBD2	TGTGCCAGCAGTTATCTAGCGGGGGACACCTACGAGCAGTACTTC	CASSYLAGDTYEQYF
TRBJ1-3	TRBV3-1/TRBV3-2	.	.	TGTGCCAGCAGCCAATTTACAGGAAACACCATATATTTT	CASSQFTGNTIYF
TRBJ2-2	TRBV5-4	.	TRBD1	TGTGCCAGCAGCGGACGGCAGGGGGCGAACACCGGGGAGCTGTTTTTT	CASSGRQGANTGELFF
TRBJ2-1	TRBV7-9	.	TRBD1	TGTGCCAGCGACACAGGGGTCTCCTACAATGAGCAGTTCTTC	CASDTGVSYNEQFF
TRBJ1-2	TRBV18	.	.	TGTGCCAGCTCACCGAATACAGTGGGGGCTAACCATGGCTACACCTTC	CASSPNTVGANHGYTF
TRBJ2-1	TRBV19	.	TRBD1	TGTGCCAGTAGCACCTTCGGGGCAGGGGGCTCCTACAATGAGCAGTTCTTC	CASSTFGAGGSYNEQFF
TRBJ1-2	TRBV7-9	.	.	TGTGCCAGCAGCTTAGCGTCGTGGGCGACAGGAGATGGCTACACCTTC	CASSLASWATGDGYTF
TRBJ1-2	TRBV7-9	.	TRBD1	TGTGCCAGCAGCTTATCGGACAGGGGAAGTGGCTACACCTTC	CASSLSDRGSGYTF
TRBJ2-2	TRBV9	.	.	TGTGCCAGCAGCAAGGGAGCAACTAACACCGGGGAGCTGTTTTTT	CASSKGATNTGELFF
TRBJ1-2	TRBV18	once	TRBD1	TGTGCCAGCTCACCGGACAGGGGATATGGCTACACCTTC	CASSPDRGYGYTF
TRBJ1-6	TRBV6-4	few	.	TGTGCCAGCAGTGACTCTGGCAGTAATTCACCCCTCCACTTT	CASSDSGSNSPLHF
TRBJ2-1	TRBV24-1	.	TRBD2	TGTGCCACCAGTGACTCAGGACTAGCCGATGAGCAGTTCTTC	CATSDSGLADEQFF
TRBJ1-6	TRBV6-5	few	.	TGTGCCAGCAGTTACTCGGAGAAGAATTCACCCCTCCACTTT	CASSYSEKNSPLHF
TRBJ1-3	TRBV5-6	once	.	TGTGCCAGCAGCTTGATCGATTTACGGGGGGGATATGGAAACACCATATATTTT	CASSLIDLRGGYGNTIYF
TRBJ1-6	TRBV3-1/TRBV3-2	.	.	TGTGCCAGCAGCTCCCGGACTGATAATTCACCCCTCCACTTT	CASSSRTDNSPLHF